This T cell receptor (beta chain) was recovered during a study of Graves' ophthalmopathy and Graves' hyperthyroidism. Overall study: Peripheral blood samples were taken at initial diagnosis, before any treatment. Overall study results and limits: As the model predicted ophthalmopathy progression, it achieved a sensitivity of approximately 65% and a specificity of approximately 72%. Among expanded thyroid clonotypes above 0.001 frequency, most also occurred in blood.

Worth noting for this clonotype: What it binds is not known.

The diagnostic workup employed clinical symptoms, serum thyroxine, TRAb, thyroid ultrasound and orbital computed tomography. The CDR3 is 15 residues long. Germline CDR1 and CDR2: SGHDT and YYEEEE. The J segment lost 2 bases and the V segment lost 3 bases, leaving 6 bases of the junction unmatched. RNA transcripts were the source from which TCR beta CDR3 regions were amplified. HTBI primers were employed in first-round RT-PCR, then a second-round multiplex PCR followed. TCRdb used MiXCR to reprocess the multiplex PCR reads, holding one entry per CDR3 protein. The table has approximately 700,000 distinct CDR3 sequences, 35% to 50% seen once.

This receptor was taken from an adult man with Graves' ophthalmopathy. The material sequenced was peripheral blood. The chain recombines TRBV5-6 with TRBJ1-2; 8 bases agree with TRBD1. CDR3 nucleotide sequence: TGTGCCAGCAGCTCGACAGGGGAGGCAAACTATGGCTACACCTTC. This translates into CASSSTGEANYGYTF.